The 30 T cell receptor beta chains in this list originate from one sample, sequenced in a study of CD8+CD57+ T cells in acquired aplastic anemia. TCR beta VDJ and CDR3 profiling used genomic DNA as template. MiXCR, applied by TCRdb to the reads, yields one record per CDR3 protein. This sample has about 180,000 distinct CDR3 sequences, with 48% found just once. Previously, flow cytometry had revealed CD8+CD57+ cell expansion in the patients chosen for sequencing. Material: sorted CD4+, CD8+, or CD8+CD57+ T cells (not recorded which) from PBMCs. The origin of the receptors is a human donor with aplastic anemia.

A word on this clonotype: This may be a read error: a much more frequent sequence differs by one nucleotide. The rearrangement links TRBV7-2 to TRBJ1-6, with unresolved D. Germline CDR1 is SGHTA and CDR2 is FQGNSA. The CDR3 loop spans 15 amino acids. For the CDR3, the DNA is TGTGCCAGCAGCTTAAACCGGCCCGGGGATTCATCCCTCCACTTT. It yields the protein CASSLNRPGDSSLHF.

This clonotype was observed at least ten times. The chain recombines TRBV6-1 with TRBJ1-4; 11 bases map to TRBD1. There are 14 residues in the CDR3. Looked up from germline, CDR1 is MNHNS and CDR2 is SASEGT. After removal of 5 bases from V and 6 bases from J, the junction contained 2 bases not matched to a gene. The CDR3 loop reads CASSWDRGDEKLFF. CDR3 in DNA: TGTGCCAGCAGTTGGGACAGGGGGGATGAAAAACTGTTTTTT.

The gene calls are TRBV24-1 and TRBJ2-5; D is ambiguous. This CDR3 is 15 amino acids long. Germline loops: CDR1 KGHDR, CDR2 SFDVKD. V gave up 3 bases and J gave up 9 bases, with 19 bases separating them. CDR3 bases: TGTGCCACCAGTGATAGGCATCATAGCAATCAGCCCCAGTACTTC. As protein: CATSDRHHSNQPQYF.

There are many counts of this clonotype. The V gene is TRBV7-3, the J gene TRBJ2-6; a weak D match, TRBD1 (6 bases). Deletions cut 5 bases from V and 0 bases from J, with 11 bases between. CDR3 length: 16 residues. Germline V gene lookup returns CDR1 SGHTA and CDR2 FQGTGA. The CDR3 spells CASSGGGNSGANVLTF. DNA for the CDR3: TGTGCCAGCAGCGGGGGCGGAAACTCTGGGGCCAACGTCCTGACTTTC.

The J gene is TRBJ1-6, the V gene TRBV10-3; a weak D match, TRBD1 (6 bases). The CDR3 has 13 amino acids. V lost 10 bases, J lost 5 bases, and 12 bases lay in between. Germline V gene data show CDR1 as ENHRY and CDR2 as SYGVKD. The CDR3 coding sequence is TGTGCCACAAGGACAGTAGATAATTCACCCCTCCACTTT. Translated, it gives CATRTVDNSPLHF.

The CDR3 DNA is TGTGCCAGCAGTAGGGGAACCTCCTACGAGCAGTACTTC. Its protein product is CASSRGTSYEQYF. The chain links TRBV6-1 to TRBJ2-7; tentatively, D is TRBD1 (5 bases). The germline V and J ends were trimmed by 5 bases and 0 bases, with 8 bases remaining between them. Germline V gene data show CDR1 as MNHNS and CDR2 as SASEGT. CDR3 length equals 13 residues.

The rearrangement joins TRBV7-8 to TRBJ2-2; the match to TRBD2 covers 11 bases. The CDR3 consists of 18 residues. Germline trimming cut 4 bases from V and 3 bases from J; bases unmatched to any gene: 10. Germline V gene data show CDR1 as SGHVS and CDR2 as FQNEAQ. The CDR3 spells CASSSLLAGETDTGELFF. CDR3 bases: TGTGCCAGCAGCTCTTTACTAGCGGGAGAAACGGACACCGGGGAGCTGTTTTTT.

The genes are TRBV2 and TRBJ2-7, with no clear D. The length of the CDR3 is 15 residues. Trimming shortened V by 6 bases and J by 6 bases, and 21 bases separated the two germline ends. Germline V gene data show CDR1 as SNHLY and CDR2 as FYNNEI. The CDR3 nucleotides are TGTGCCAGCAGCGAACTACAGCCTATTAGGGTCGAGCAGTACTTC. This translates into CASSELQPIRVEQYF.

The chain recombines TRBV6-2 or TRBV6-3 with TRBJ2-7, with 10 bases aligning to TRBD1. V lost 7 bases to trimming and J lost 3 bases; unmatched junction nucleotides: 9. Germline CDR1 MNHEY, CDR2 SVGEGT. The CDR3 has 15 residues. This CDR3 is CASIRQGAGGYEQYF. In nucleotides, the CDR3 is TGTGCCAGCATCAGACAGGGGGCGGGAGGCTACGAGCAGTACTTC.

V and J are TRBV24-1 and TRBJ2-7, with 8 bases that match TRBD1. Germline CDR1 is KGHDR and CDR2 is SFDVKD. V lost 12 bases, J lost 3 bases, and 3 bases stayed unmatched. This CDR3 has 11 residues. CDR3 loop: CASGTGYEQYF. The CDR3 DNA reads TGTGCCTCTGGGACAGGCTACGAGCAGTACTTC.

There are many counts of this clonotype. The chain recombines TRBV20-1 with TRBJ2-3, with D tentatively TRBD2 (6 bases). Germline lookup yields CDR1 DFQATT and CDR2 SNEGSKA (reference sequence). V lost 5 bases and J lost 0, with 18 bases in between. The CDR3 totals 16 residues. CDR3: CSADGRGDTSTDTQYF. In DNA form, the CDR3 reads TGCAGTGCTGACGGACGCGGGGATACTAGCACAGATACGCAGTATTTT.

The V and J genes are TRBV29-1 and TRBJ2-5, with TRBD1 identical over 8 bases. This CDR3 comprises 12 residues. The V gene's germline CDR1 is SQVTM and CDR2 ANQGSEA. The V gene end was trimmed by 2 bases and the J gene end by 4 bases; junction bases not matched to a gene: 0. Written as DNA, the CDR3 is TGCAGCGTTGAACAGGGGGCAGAGACCCAGTACTTC. This gives the protein CSVEQGAETQYF.

The chain recombines TRBV24-1 with TRBJ2-3; no definite D call. The germline V gene encodes CDR1 KGHDR and CDR2 SFDVKD. CDR3 length: 13 amino acids. Trimming took 3 bases from V and 6 from J, leaving 9 bases between them. The chain's CDR3 is CATSDPFMDTQYF. CDR3 DNA sequence: TGTGCCACCAGTGATCCGTTTATGGATACGCAGTATTTT.

This clonotype has at least ten counts. The chain has TRBV2 and TRBJ1-6, with D unresolved. The CDR3 consists of 11 residues. Germline values: CDR1 SNHLY, CDR2 FYNNEI. Trimming removed 4 bases at V and 10 bases at J, with 5 bases between. DNA of the CDR3: TGTGCCAGCAGTGGTCAATCACCCCTCCACTTT. Protein: CASSGQSPLHF.

In its sample, this clonotype was seen many times. The chain is built from TRBV12-3 or TRBV12-4 and TRBJ2-7, with a tentative D call TRBD1 (6 bases). V dropped 4 bases and J dropped 2 bases, with 9 bases sitting between them. This CDR3 has 13 residues. The CDR3 sequence: CASSSDSTYEQYF. The CDR3 DNA sequence: TGTGCCAGCAGTTCGGACAGCACCTACGAGCAGTACTTC.

The sample holds a few counts of this clonotype. The chain has TRBV5-5 and TRBJ1-3; a possible D gene is TRBD1 (5 bases). Germline CDR1 is SGHKS and CDR2 is YYEKEE (reference sequence). The CDR3 is made up of 14 amino acids. The V end lost 0 bases, the J end lost 7 bases, and 11 bases lay between the germline ends. CDR3 protein: CASSLGQRVNTIYF. CDR3 DNA: TGTGCCAGCAGCTTGGGACAGAGGGTTAACACCATATATTTT.

The chain has TRBV2 and TRBJ1-1; 11 bases align to TRBD1. With V trimmed by 6 bases and J by 9 bases, 3 bases remained unmatched. This CDR3 has 12 residues. CDR1 is SNHLY, CDR2 FYNNEI, per germline. The chain's CDR3 is CASSWTGGQAFF. Written as DNA, the CDR3 is TGTGCCAGCAGCTGGACAGGGGGCCAAGCTTTCTTT.

A note on this clonotype: The junction and the germline gene differ at one end; a read error may be behind it. This chain connects TRBV7-2 to TRBJ2-5; 7 nucleotides align to TRBD2. Germline CDR1 SGHTA, CDR2 FQGNSA. The CDR3 length is 15 residues. CDR3 protein: CASSTGLGRVETQYF. CDR3 nucleotide sequence: TGCGCCAGCAGCACCGGCTTGGGGAGGGTTGAGACCCAGTACTTC. Full variable domain (remainder filled in from reference TRBV7-2 and TRBJ2-5): GAGVSQSPSNKVTEKGKDVELRCDPISGHTALYWYRQSLGQGLEFLIYFQGNSAPDKSGLPSDRFSAERTGGSVSTLTIQRTQQEDSAVYLCASSTGLGRVETQYFGPGTRLLVL.

This chain connects TRBV14 to TRBJ2-7, with TRBD2 as a possible D gene (6 bases). The germline CDR1 and CDR2 sequences are SGHDN and FVKESK. The length of the CDR3 is 14 residues. V dropped 6 bases and J dropped 6 bases, with 18 bases sitting between them. This CDR3 reads CASSARRGQSEQYF. The CDR3 bases are TGTGCCAGCAGTGCTAGGCGGGGTCAGAGCGAGCAGTACTTC.

This clonotype was counted ten times or more. CDR3 sequence (DNA): TGTGCCAGCAGTTTAGGGGACGCCTATAGCAATCAGCCCCAGCATTTT. Translated: CASSLGDAYSNQPQHF. The gene calls are TRBV12-3 or TRBV12-4 and TRBJ1-5; D is perhaps TRBD1 (5 bases). This CDR3 has 16 residues. V lost 1 base and J lost 0, with 10 bases in between.

The chain links TRBV5-1 to TRBJ1-2, with D tentatively TRBD1 (5 bases). The CDR3 has 15 residues. The V gene's germline CDR1 is SGHRS and CDR2 YFSETQ. V lost 2 bases and J lost 2, with 13 bases in between. CDR3 loop: CASSFPARGNYGYTF. The DNA for the CDR3 is TGCGCCAGCAGCTTTCCCGCTCGGGGGAACTATGGCTACACCTTC.

The chain uses TRBV29-1 and TRBJ2-2, with a tentative D call TRBD1 (5 bases). The CDR3 is 13 residues long. V lost 4 bases and J 2 bases, leaving 8 bases between the germline ends. The germline V gene encodes CDR1 SQVTM and CDR2 ANQGSEA. This CDR3 reads CSVAGLNTGELFF. The CDR3 DNA reads TGCAGCGTTGCAGGGCTCAACACCGGGGAGCTGTTTTTT.

The gene calls are TRBV2 and TRBJ2-1, with D maybe TRBD1 (6 bases). The CDR3 extends over 15 amino acids. Germline values: CDR1 SNHLY, CDR2 FYNNEI. The V gene lost 8 bases and the J gene lost 10 bases, with 24 bases spanning the gap. This CDR3 reads CASLRTVIKPYEQFF. Written as DNA, the CDR3 is TGTGCCAGCCTTCGGACAGTTATTAAACCCTACGAGCAGTTCTTC.

The J gene is TRBJ2-1, the V gene TRBV7-9; D remains unclear. Germline V gene sequence: CDR1 SEHNR, CDR2 FQNEAQ (reference sequence). The CDR3 runs to 11 residues. V lost 4 bases to trimming and J lost 7 bases, with 5 bases between them. The CDR3 nucleotides are TGTGCCAGCAGCTGGGGTAATGAGCAGTTCTTC. This sequence encodes CASSWGNEQFF.

This clonotype was observed a few times. The chain has TRBV10-3 and TRBJ2-5; 10 bases agree with TRBD2. Germline V gene lookup returns CDR1 ENHRY and CDR2 SYGVKD. CDR3 length: 15 residues. With 10 bases clipped from V and 3 bases from J, the junction kept 11 bases outside the gene matches. DNA of the CDR3: TGTGCCACCAGCGGGGGGGTAGCAGCAGAAGAGACCCAGTACTTC. This sequence encodes CATSGGVAAEETQYF.

V gene TRBV10-3 combines with J gene TRBJ1-1; 7 nucleotides line up with TRBD1. Germline CDR1 is ENHRY and CDR2 is SYGVKD. V shed 6 bases and J 3 bases; nucleotides not matched to a gene: 10. This CDR3 region has 15 residues. The CDR3 DNA reads TGTGCCATCAGGAAACAGGGGAATGAACACACTGAAGCTTTCTTT. Translation: CAIRKQGNEHTEAFF.

As concerns this clonotype: A clone one base away is much larger, so this may be a read error. The V gene is TRBV9, the J gene TRBJ2-1, with D unresolved. The germline CDR1 and CDR2 sequences are SGDLS and YYNGEE. V lost 5 bases, J lost 11 bases, and 11 bases lay in between. The CDR3 runs to 11 residues. The CDR3 region has the DNA TGTGCCAGCAGTTTAAGGTTTAAGCAGTTCTTC. It specifies CASSLRFKQFF.

V is TRBV29-1 and J is TRBJ2-6; tentatively, D is TRBD1 (5 bases). The CDR3 spans 12 residues. Germline V CDR1 and CDR2: SQVTM, ANQGSEA. V was cut by 6 bases and J by 3 bases, with 6 bases left in between. CDR3 in amino acids: CSVGVGANVLTF. For the CDR3, the DNA is TGCAGCGTAGGGGTTGGGGCCAACGTCCTGACTTTC.

As concerns this clonotype: A much larger clone sits a single nucleotide away, making a read error possible. This chain uses TRBV5-6 with TRBJ2-3, with D tentatively TRBD1 (6 bases). The CDR3 sequence is 16 residues long. From germline, CDR1 is SGHDT and CDR2 YYEEEE. CDR3 region: CASSSTSGAGTDAQYF. The CDR3 nucleotides are TGTGCCAGCAGCTCCACTTCAGGGGCGGGTACAGATGCGCAGTATTTT.

Remarks on this clonotype: A much more abundant neighbour one base away suggests this may be a read error. This chain links TRBV4-1 with TRBJ2-5; 10 nucleotides match TRBD1. This CDR3 is built from 15 residues. Germline CDR1 MGHRA, CDR2 YSYEKL. Unmatched junction bases numbered 3, after V lost 1 base and J lost 4 bases. CDR3 loop: CASSQGQGAPETQYF. In DNA, the CDR3 is TGCGCCAGCAGCCAAGGACAGGGGGCACCAGAGACCCAGTACTTC.